This T cell receptor beta chain was retrieved from a study of control samples from healthy donors and cancer patients. This table comes from immunoSEQ multiplex PCR, and its TCRdb copy is limited to in-frame clones, with some not included. Of under 450,000 clones in the sample, 80% to 95% are singletons; the top ten hold 6% to 7%. The clonotype originates from a man aged 35-49 years with head and neck cancer. Sequenced material: PBMCs.

CDR3 amino acids: CASSQVFGGSTDTQYF. CDR3 sequence (DNA): TGTGCCAGCAGCCAGGTTTTCGGGGGCAGCACAGATACGCAGTATTTT. The chain couples TRBV4-2 to TRBJ2-3; either TRBD1 or TRBD2 may supply D (6 bases each). The V gene's germline CDR1 is LGHNA and CDR2 YNFKEQ. V was clipped by 3 bases and J by 0 bases, with 13 bases between them. The length of the CDR3 is 16 residues.